A selection of T cell receptor beta chains follows, all from one sample in a study of T cell repertoires in cytomegalovirus infection. From the reads, TCRdb called clonotypes with MiXCR, one entry per CDR3 protein. This sample yields approximately 300,000 distinct CDR3 sequences, of which around 25% are seen a single time; roughly 13% belongs to the top ten. Their specific antigens are unknown. The sample here was cultured PBMCs, taken from culture after CMV antigen stimulation. These TCRs come from a human donor in good health (CMV status not recorded). Some clones in this sample may be carry-over from other donors' samples. Both conserved end residues are part of each CDR3. Each record gives: V gene, D gene, clone size, J gene, CDR3 DNA, CDR3 protein. The D gene is left open where the match is weak. Rows give clone size only sometimes, using once, few, many, or a class for an expanded clone.

>TRBV6-5|TRBD1|few|TRBJ2-1
TGTGCCAGCAGTTTGTTCGGGACAGGGGACAATGAGCAGTTCTTC
CASSLFGTGDNEQFF
>TRBV29-1|TRBD2|.|TRBJ2-2
TGCAGCGTTGAAGACCTTAGCGGGATTACCGGGGAGCTGTTTTTT
CSVEDLSGITGELFF
>TRBV27|.|few|TRBJ1-1
TGTGCCAGCAGTCGAGGACAGAAGGTTAAAGCTTTCTTT
CASSRGQKVKAFF
>TRBV7-2|.|many|TRBJ1-5
TGTGCCAGCAGCCCCGACCTCAATCAGCCCCAGCATTTT
CASSPDLNQPQHF
>TRBV19|.|.|TRBJ1-1
TGTGCCACCTCATGGATAGGGGAGCGTGAAGCTTTCTTT
CATSWIGEREAFF
>TRBV4-1|TRBD1|few|TRBJ1-2
TGCGCCAGCAGCAAAGGACAGGGGGTCACTAACTATGGCTACACCTTC
CASSKGQGVTNYGYTF
>TRBV6-2/TRBV6-3|.|many|TRBJ2-1
TGTGCCAGCAGTTACTCCCGCTTTCCACACAATGAGCAGTTCTTC
CASSYSRFPHNEQFF
>TRBV19|TRBD2|few|TRBJ2-7
TGTGCCAGTAGTATAGTAGCGGGATCCTCCTACGAGCAGTACTTC
CASSIVAGSSYEQYF
>TRBV7-9|.|.|TRBJ1-2
TGTGCCAGCAGCTTATTTGGGACCAATGGCTACACCTTC
CASSLFGTNGYTF
>TRBV6-2/TRBV6-3|.|few|TRBJ2-3
TGTGCCAGCAGTTTGGAAGGGAGATATACGCAGTATTTT
CASSLEGRYTQYF
>TRBV15|.|.|TRBJ2-5
TGTGCCACCAGCAGCGCCCCGGACAGCCAAGAGACCCAGTACTTC
CATSSAPDSQETQYF
>TRBV27|.|.|TRBJ1-5
TGTGCCAGCAGTGCAAGGGACGGCTTAGATCAGCCCCAGCATTTT
CASSARDGLDQPQHF
>TRBV28|.|.|TRBJ2-6
TGTGCCAGCAAGAATACAATGCGGGACATAAGTTCTGGGGCCAACGTCCTGACTTTC
CASKNTMRDISSGANVLTF
>TRBV28|TRBD2|many|TRBJ2-5
TGTGCCAGCAGTTTATACCCTAGCGGGCGAGAGACCCAGTACTTC
CASSLYPSGRETQYF
>TRBV25-1|TRBD2|.|TRBJ2-2
TGTGCCAGCTCGGGACTAGCGAACACCGGGGAGCTGTTTTTT
CASSGLANTGELFF
>TRBV12-3/TRBV12-4|.|.|TRBJ1-2
TGTGCCAGCAGTTTAGTGGCAGAAGGCTACACCTTC
CASSLVAEGYTF
>TRBV19|TRBD2|.|TRBJ2-1
TGTGCCAGTTCCGGGGTGCTAGCGGGGGTCAATGAGCAGTTCTTC
CASSGVLAGVNEQFF
>TRBV29-1|TRBD2|.|TRBJ2-2
TGCAGCTCTGGGACTAGCGACACCGGGGAGCTGTTTTTT
CSSGTSDTGELFF
>TRBV11-2|TRBD1|.|TRBJ1-2
TGTGCCAGCAGCCAGTACAGGGGGTTGGACTATGGCTACACCTTC
CASSQYRGLDYGYTF
>TRBV12-3/TRBV12-4|TRBD2|.|TRBJ2-1
TGTGCCAGCAGTTTTCGGCGGGAGTACAGGTCCTACAATGAGCAGTTCTTC
CASSFRREYRSYNEQFF
>TRBV20-1|TRBD1|few|TRBJ2-3
TGCAGTGCCCTTGACAGGGGGCTTTCCACAGATACGCAGTATTTT
CSALDRGLSTDTQYF
>TRBV19|.|few|TRBJ1-2
TGTGCCAGTAGTCAGACAGAACTTAACTATGGCTACACCTTC
CASSQTELNYGYTF
>TRBV7-3|.|few|TRBJ2-1
TGTGCCAGCAGCTTATTTCACGGTTACAATGAGCAGTTCTTC
CASSLFHGYNEQFF
>TRBV29-1|TRBD1|few|TRBJ1-4
TGCAGCGTAAAACTCAGGGACAGCCAGGAAAAACTGTTTTTT
CSVKLRDSQEKLFF
>TRBV7-9|.|few|TRBJ2-7
TGTGCCAGCAGCGAAAGCGAGCAGTACTTC
CASSESEQYF
>TRBV7-7|TRBD1|.|TRBJ2-5
TGTGCTAGCAGCCCCGACAGGGGGGAGACCCAGTACTTC
CASSPDRGETQYF
>TRBV7-6|.|many|TRBJ1-5
TGTGCCAGCAGCTTAGCCTTGAGTCAGCCCCAGCATTTT
CASSLALSQPQHF
>TRBV28|.|.|TRBJ2-2
TGTGCCAGCGAAACTGGAAATAACACCGGGGAGCTGTTTTTT
CASETGNNTGELFF
>TRBV7-8|TRBD2|many|TRBJ2-5
TGTGCCAGCAGCTTAAAAAGGACTAGGGGCCAAGAGACCCAGTACTTC
CASSLKRTRGQETQYF
>TRBV12-5|TRBD2|few|TRBJ2-3
TGTGCTAGTGGTTTGGTGCTAGCGGGTTACACAGATACGCAGTATTTT
CASGLVLAGYTDTQYF
>TRBV7-2|.|many|TRBJ1-1
TGTGCCAGCAGCTTGGCAGGGCCTTTGCTTTCTGAAGCTTTCTTT
CASSLAGPLLSEAFF
>TRBV4-1|TRBD2|few|TRBJ2-7
TGCGCCAGCAGCGGAACTGCTACTAGCGGGGGTACCTACGAGCAGTACTTC
CASSGTATSGGTYEQYF
>TRBV20-1|.|.|TRBJ2-5
TGCAGTGCTAGGGATTTGGGCGGGGAGACCCAGTACTTC
CSARDLGGETQYF
>TRBV4-3|TRBD1|.|TRBJ1-2
TGCGCCAGCAGCCAAGACGAGGGGGCGAACTATGGCTACACCTTC
CASSQDEGANYGYTF
>TRBV15|TRBD2|.|TRBJ2-3
TGTGCCACCAGCAGAGGGACGCGGGCGGGGGACACAGATACGCAGTATTTT
CATSRGTRAGDTDTQYF
>TRBV29-1|.|.|TRBJ2-7
TGCAGCGTTGCAGTAGGGCAGTACGAGCAGTACTTC
CSVAVGQYEQYF
>TRBV6-2/TRBV6-3|.|.|TRBJ1-5
TGTGCCAGCAGGAAGAGCGCGCAGGGCCTTCAGCCCCAGCATTTT
CASRKSAQGLQPQHF
>TRBV9|.|.|TRBJ2-5
TGTGCCAGCAGCGACGCGAGTCTCGAGACCCAGTACTTC
CASSDASLETQYF
>TRBV28|.|.|TRBJ1-2
TGTGCCAGCAGTTTCATCGGAGGGGGAGGCTACACCTTC
CASSFIGGGGYTF
>TRBV7-9|.|many|TRBJ1-5
TGTGCCAGCAGCCCGACTGGAAGCAATCAGCCCCAGCATTTT
CASSPTGSNQPQHF
>TRBV11-3|.|.|TRBJ1-1
TGTGCCAGCAGCTTAGTGGGGCCAGGGGCTATTGAAGCTTTCTTT
CASSLVGPGAIEAFF
>TRBV12-3/TRBV12-4|TRBD1|.|TRBJ2-5
TGTGCCAGCGGACTGACAGGGGACGAGACCCAGTACTTC
CASGLTGDETQYF
>TRBV7-9|.|many|TRBJ2-3
TGTGCCAGCAGCCCCCAGGATACGCAGTATTTT
CASSPQDTQYF
>TRBV28|TRBD2|many|TRBJ2-1
TGTGCCAGCAGTTTAGGGCTAGGGGAGGGGTTCTTC
CASSLGLGEGFF
>TRBV28|.|.|TRBJ2-1
TGTGCCAGCATCTCAGGGCAGGTTAGGAATGAGCAGTTCTTC
CASISGQVRNEQFF
>TRBV27|TRBD1|few|TRBJ2-7
TGTGCCAGCAGTTTAACCGGGACAGCCTACGAGCAGTACTTC
CASSLTGTAYEQYF
>TRBV19|TRBD1|many|TRBJ2-2
TGTGCCAGTAGTAGAAGACAGGGAGTAAGAACCGGGGAGCTGTTTTTT
CASSRRQGVRTGELFF
>TRBV7-9|.|many|TRBJ2-5
TGTGCCAGCAGCCATAGCGTTTCGGGCGGAGAGACCCAGTACTTC
CASSHSVSGGETQYF
>TRBV7-6|.|many|TRBJ2-5
TGTGCCAGCAGCCCCGCGGGGCTCCAAGAGACCCAGTACTTC
CASSPAGLQETQYF